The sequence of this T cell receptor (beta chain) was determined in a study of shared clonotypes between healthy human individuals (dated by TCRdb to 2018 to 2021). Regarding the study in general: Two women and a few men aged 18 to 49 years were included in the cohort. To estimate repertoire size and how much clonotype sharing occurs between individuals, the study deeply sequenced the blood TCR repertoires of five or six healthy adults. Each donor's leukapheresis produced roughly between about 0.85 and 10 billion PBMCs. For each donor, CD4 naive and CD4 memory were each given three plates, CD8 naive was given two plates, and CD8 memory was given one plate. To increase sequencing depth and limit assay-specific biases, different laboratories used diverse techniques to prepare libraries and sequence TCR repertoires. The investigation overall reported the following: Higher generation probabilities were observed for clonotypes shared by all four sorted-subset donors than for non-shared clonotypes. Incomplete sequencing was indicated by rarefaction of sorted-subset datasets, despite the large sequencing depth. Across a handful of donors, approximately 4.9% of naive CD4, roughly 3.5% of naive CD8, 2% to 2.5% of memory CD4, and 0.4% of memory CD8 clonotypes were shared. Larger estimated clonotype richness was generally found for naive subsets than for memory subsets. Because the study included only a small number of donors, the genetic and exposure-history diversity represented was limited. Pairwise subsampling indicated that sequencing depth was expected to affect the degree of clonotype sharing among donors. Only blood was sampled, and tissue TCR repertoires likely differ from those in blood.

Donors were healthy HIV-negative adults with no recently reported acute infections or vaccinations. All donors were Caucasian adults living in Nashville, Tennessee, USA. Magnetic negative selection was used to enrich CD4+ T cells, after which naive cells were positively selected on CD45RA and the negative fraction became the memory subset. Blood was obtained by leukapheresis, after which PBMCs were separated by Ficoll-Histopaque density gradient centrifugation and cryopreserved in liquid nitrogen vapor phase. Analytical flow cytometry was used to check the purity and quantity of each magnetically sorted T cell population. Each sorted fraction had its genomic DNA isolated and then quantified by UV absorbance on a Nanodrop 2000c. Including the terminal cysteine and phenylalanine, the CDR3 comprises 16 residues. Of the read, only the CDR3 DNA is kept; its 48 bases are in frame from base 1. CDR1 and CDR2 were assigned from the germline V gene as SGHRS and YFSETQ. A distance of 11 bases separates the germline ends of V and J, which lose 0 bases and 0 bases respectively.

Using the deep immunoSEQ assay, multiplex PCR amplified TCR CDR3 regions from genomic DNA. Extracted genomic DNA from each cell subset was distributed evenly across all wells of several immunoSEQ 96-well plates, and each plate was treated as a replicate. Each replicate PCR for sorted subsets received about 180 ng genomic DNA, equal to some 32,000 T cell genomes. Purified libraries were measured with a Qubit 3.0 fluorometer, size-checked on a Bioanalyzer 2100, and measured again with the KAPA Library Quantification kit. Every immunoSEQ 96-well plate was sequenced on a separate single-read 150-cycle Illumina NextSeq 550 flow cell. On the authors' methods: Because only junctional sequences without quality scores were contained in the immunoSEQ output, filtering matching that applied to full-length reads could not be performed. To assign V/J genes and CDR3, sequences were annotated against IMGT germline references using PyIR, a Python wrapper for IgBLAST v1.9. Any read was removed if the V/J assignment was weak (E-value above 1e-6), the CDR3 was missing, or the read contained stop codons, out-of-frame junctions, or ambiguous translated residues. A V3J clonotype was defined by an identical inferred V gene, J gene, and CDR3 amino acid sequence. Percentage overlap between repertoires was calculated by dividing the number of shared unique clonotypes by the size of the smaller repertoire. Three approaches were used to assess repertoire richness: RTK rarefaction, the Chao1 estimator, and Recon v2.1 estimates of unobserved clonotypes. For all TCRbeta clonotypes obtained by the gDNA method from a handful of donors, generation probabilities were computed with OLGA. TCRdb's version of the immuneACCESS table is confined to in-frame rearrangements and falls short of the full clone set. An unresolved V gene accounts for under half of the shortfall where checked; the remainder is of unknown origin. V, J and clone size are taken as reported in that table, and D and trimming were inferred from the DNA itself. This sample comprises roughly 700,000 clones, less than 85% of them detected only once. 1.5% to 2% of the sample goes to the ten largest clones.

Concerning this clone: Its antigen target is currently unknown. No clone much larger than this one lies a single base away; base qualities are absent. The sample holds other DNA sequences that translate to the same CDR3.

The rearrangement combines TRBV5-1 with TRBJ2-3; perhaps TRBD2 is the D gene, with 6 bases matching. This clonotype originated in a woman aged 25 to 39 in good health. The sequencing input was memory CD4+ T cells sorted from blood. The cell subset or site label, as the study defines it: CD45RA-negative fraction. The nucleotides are TGCGCCAGCAGCTTGGGCTCCGCGGGGAGCACAGATACGCAGTATTTT. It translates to CASSLGSAGSTDTQYF.